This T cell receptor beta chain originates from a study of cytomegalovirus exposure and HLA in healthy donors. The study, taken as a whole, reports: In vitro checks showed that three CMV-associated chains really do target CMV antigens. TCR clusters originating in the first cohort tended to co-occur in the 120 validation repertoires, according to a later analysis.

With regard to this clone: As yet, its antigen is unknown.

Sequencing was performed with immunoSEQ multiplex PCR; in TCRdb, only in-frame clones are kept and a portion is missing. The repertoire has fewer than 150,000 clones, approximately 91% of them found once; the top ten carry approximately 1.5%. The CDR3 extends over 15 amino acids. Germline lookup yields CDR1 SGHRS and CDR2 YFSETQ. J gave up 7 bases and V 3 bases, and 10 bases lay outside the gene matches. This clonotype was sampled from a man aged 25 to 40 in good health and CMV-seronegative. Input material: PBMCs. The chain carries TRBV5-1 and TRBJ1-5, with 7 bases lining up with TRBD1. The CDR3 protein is CASSSTGDKGQPQHF. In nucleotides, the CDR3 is TGCGCCAGCAGCTCTACAGGGGATAAGGGACAGCCCCAGCATTTT.